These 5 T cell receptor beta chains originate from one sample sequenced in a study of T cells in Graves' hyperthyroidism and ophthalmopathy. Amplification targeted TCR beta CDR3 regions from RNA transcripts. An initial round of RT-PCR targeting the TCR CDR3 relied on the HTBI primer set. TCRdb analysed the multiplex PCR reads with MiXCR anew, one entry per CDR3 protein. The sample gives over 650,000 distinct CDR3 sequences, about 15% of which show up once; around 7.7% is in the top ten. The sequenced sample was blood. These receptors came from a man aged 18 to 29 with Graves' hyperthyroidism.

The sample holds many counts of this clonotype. This CDR3 is CASSSASGEQFF. The CDR3, as DNA: TGTGCCAGCAGCTCGGCTAGCGGTGAGCAGTTCTTC. This rearrangement joins TRBV13 to TRBJ2-1; TRBD2 agrees at 7 bases. Germline lookup yields CDR1 PRHDT and CDR2 FYEKMQ (reference sequence). This CDR3 has 12 amino acids. V was pared by 4 bases and J by 9 bases, with 3 bases of the junction left unmatched. The full variable domain, completed using reference TRBV13 and TRBJ2-1, is AAGVIQSPRHLIKEKRETATLKCYPIPRHDTVYWYQQGPGQDPQFLISFYEKMQSDKGSIPDRFSAQQFSDYHSELNMSSLELGDSALYFCASSSASGEQFFGPGTRLTVL.

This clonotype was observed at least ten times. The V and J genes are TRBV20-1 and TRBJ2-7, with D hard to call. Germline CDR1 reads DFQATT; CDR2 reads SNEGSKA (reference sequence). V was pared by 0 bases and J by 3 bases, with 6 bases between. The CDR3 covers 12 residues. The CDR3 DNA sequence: TGCAGTGCTAGAGAGAGAAACTACGAGCAGTACTTC. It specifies CSARERNYEQYF.

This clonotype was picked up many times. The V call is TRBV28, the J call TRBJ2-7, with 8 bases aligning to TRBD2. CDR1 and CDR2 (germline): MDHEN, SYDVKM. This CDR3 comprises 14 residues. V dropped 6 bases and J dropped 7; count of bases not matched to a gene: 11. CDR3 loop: CASSAGLGSIEQYF. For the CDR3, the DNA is TGTGCCAGCAGCGCGGGACTAGGATCGATTGAGCAGTACTTC. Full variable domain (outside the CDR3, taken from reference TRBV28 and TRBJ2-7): DVKVTQSSRYLVKRTGEKVFLECVQDMDHENMFWYRQDPGLGLRLIYFSYDVKMKEKGDIPEGYSVSREKKERFSLILESASTNQTSMYLCASSAGLGSIEQYFGPGTRLTVT.

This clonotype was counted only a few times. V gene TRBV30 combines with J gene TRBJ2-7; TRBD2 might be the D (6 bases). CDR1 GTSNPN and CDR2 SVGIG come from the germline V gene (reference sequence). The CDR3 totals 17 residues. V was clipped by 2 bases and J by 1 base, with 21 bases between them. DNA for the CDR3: TGTGCCTGGAGTCCAAGCAGCGGGTTTTCCTCTTCCTACGAGCAGTACTTC. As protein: CAWSPSSGFSSSYEQYF. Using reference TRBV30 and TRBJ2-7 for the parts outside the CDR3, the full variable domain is SQTIHQWPATLVQPVGSPLSLECTVEGTSNPNLYWYRQAAGRGLQLLFYSVGIGQISSEVPQNLSASRPQDRQFILSSKKLLLSDSGFYLCAWSPSSGFSSSYEQYFGPGTRLTVT.

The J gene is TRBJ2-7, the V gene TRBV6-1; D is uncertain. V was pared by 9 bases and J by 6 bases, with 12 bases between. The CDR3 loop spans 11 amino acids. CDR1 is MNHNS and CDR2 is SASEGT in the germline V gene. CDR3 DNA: TGTGCCAGTGCAGTAAGGCGCGAGCAGTACTTC. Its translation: CASAVRREQYF.